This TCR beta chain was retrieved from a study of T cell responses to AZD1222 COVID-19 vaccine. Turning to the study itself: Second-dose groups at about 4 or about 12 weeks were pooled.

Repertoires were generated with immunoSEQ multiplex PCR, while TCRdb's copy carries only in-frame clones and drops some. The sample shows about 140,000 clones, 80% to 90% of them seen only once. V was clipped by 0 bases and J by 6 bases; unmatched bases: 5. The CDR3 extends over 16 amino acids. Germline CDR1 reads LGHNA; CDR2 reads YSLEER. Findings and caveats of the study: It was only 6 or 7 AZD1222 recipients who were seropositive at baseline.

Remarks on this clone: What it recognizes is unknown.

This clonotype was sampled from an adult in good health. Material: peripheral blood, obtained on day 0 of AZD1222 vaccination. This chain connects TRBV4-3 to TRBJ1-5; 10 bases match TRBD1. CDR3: CASSQDRTGGTQPQHF. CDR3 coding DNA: TGCGCCAGCAGCCAAGACAGGACAGGGGGAACTCAGCCCCAGCATTTT.